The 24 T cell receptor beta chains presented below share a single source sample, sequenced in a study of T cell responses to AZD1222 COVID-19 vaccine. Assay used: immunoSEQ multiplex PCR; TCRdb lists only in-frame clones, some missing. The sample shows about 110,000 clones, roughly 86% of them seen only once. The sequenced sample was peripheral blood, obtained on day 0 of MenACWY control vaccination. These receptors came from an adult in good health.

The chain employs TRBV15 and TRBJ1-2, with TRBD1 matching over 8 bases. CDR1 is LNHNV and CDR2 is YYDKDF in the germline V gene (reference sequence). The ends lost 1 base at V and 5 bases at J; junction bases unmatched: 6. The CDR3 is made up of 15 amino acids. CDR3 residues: CATSRVQGAIYGYTF. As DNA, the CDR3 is TGTGCCACCAGCAGAGTCCAGGGGGCGATTTATGGCTACACCTTC.

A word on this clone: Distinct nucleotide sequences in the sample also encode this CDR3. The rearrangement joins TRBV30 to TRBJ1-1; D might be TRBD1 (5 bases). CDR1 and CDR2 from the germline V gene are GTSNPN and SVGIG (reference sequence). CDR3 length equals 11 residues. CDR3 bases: TGTGCTGGACAAGGGAACACTGAAGCTTTCTTT. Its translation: CAGQGNTEAFF. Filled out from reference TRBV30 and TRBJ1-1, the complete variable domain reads SQTIHQWPATLVQPVGSPLSLECTVEGTSNPNLYWYRQAAGRGLQLLFYSVGIGQISSEVPQNLSASRPQDRQFILSSKKLLLSDSGFYLCAGQGNTEAFFGQGTRLTVV.

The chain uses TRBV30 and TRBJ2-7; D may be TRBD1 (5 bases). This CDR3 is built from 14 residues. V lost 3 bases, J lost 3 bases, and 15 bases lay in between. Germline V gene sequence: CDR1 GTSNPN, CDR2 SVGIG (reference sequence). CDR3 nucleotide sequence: TGTGCCTGGAGGGGGCTAAGCGCGAACTACGAGCAGTACTTC. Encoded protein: CAWRGLSANYEQYF.

CDR3 sequence: CASSLRLAGDRAQFF. The CDR3 coding sequence is TGTGCCAGCAGCCTTAGACTAGCGGGGGATCGGGCGCAGTTCTTC. V is TRBV7-2 and J is TRBJ2-1; 12 bases fit TRBD2. V lost 5 bases and J lost 12; bases outside the gene matches: 11. The CDR3 totals 15 residues. Germline assignment: CDR1 SGHTA and CDR2 FQGNSA.

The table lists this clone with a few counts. CDR3 sequence reads: CASSDGTGHHYGYTF. The CDR3 nucleotides read TGCGCCAGCAGCGACGGGACAGGGCATCACTATGGCTACACCTTC. The chain has TRBV5-1 and TRBJ1-2; 9 bases agree with TRBD1. V lost 4 bases, J lost 3 bases, and 7 bases stayed unmatched. Germline CDR1 and CDR2: SGHRS and YFSETQ. The CDR3 covers 15 residues.

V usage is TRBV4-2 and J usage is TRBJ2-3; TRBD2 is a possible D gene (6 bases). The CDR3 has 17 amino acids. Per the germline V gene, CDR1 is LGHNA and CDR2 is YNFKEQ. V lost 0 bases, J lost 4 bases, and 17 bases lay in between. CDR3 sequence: CASSQDPTGRTSDTQYF. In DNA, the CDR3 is TGTGCCAGCAGCCAAGACCCCACCGGGAGAACCTCAGATACGCAGTATTTT.

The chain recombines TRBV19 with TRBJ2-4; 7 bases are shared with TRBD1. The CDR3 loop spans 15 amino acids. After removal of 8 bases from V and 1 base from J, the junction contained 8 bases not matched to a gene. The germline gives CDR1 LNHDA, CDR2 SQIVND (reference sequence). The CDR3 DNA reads TGTGCCAGTTCAAAAACAGGGGCGGCCAAAAACATTCAGTACTTC. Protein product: CASSKTGAAKNIQYF.

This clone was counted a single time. CDR3 nucleotides: TGTGCCAGCAGCCGTACTAGCGGGGTATCTAGCACAGATACGCAGTATTTT. Translation gives CASSRTSGVSSTDTQYF. The chain is built from TRBV7-2 and TRBJ2-3, with 10 bases fitting TRBD2. The trim removed 5 bases at V and 0 bases at J, leaving 8 bases unmatched. This CDR3 contains 17 residues. The germline gives CDR1 SGHTA, CDR2 FQGNSA.

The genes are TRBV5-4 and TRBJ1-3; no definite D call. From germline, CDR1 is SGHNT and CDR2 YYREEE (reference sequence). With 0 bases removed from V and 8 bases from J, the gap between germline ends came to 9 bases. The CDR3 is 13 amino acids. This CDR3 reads CASSLGGADTIYF. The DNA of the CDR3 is TGTGCCAGCAGCTTGGGGGGAGCCGACACCATATATTTT.

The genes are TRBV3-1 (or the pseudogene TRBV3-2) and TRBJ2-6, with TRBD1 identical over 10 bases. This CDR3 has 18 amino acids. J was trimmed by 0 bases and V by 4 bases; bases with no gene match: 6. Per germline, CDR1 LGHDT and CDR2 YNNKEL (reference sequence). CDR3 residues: CASSPTGTGDSGANVLTF. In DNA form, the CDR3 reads TGTGCCAGCAGCCCCACCGGGACAGGGGACTCTGGGGCCAACGTCCTGACTTTC.

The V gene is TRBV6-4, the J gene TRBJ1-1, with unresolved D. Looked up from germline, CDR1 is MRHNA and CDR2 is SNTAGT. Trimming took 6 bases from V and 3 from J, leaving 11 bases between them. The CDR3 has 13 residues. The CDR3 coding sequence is TGTGCCAGCAGGAAAAGGTTGGACACTGAAGCTTTCTTT. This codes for CASRKRLDTEAFF.

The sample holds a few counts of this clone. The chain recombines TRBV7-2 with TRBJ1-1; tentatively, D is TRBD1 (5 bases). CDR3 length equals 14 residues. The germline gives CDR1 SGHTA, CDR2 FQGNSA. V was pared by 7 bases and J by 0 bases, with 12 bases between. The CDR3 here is CASNPGVLNTEAFF. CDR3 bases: TGTGCCAGCAATCCGGGGGTTTTGAACACTGAAGCTTTCTTT. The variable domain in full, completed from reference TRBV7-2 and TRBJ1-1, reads GAGVSQSPSNKVTEKGKDVELRCDPISGHTALYWYRQSLGQGLEFLIYFQGNSAPDKSGLPSDRFSAERTGGSVSTLTIQRTQQEDSAVYLCASNPGVLNTEAFFGQGTRLTVV.

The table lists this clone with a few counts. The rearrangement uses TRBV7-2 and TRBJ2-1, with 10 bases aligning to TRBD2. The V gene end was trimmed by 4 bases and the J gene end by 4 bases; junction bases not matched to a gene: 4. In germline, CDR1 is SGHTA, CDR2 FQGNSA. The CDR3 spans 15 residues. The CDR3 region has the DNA TGTGCCAGCAGCTCGGGACTAGCGATGTACAATGAGCAGTTCTTC. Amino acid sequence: CASSSGLAMYNEQFF.

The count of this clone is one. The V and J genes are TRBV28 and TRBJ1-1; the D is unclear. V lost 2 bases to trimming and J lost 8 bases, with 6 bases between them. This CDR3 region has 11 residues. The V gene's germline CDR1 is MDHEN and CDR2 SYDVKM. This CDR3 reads CASSLGREAFF. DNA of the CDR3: TGTGCCAGCAGTTTAGGGAGGGAAGCTTTCTTT.

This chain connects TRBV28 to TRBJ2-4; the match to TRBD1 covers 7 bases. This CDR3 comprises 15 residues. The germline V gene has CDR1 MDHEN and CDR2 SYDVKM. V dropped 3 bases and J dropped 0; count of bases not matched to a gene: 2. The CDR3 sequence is CASSFGTVAKNIQYF. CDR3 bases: TGTGCCAGCAGTTTCGGGACAGTAGCCAAAAACATTCAGTACTTC.

The CDR3 reads CASSLGGGFSPLHF. CDR3 coding DNA: TGTGCCAGCAGCCTAGGAGGGGGCTTTTCACCCCTCCACTTT. V and J are TRBV14 and TRBJ1-6, with 7 bases lining up with TRBD1. CDR3 length: 14 amino acids. V lost 4 bases to trimming and J lost 9 bases; unmatched junction nucleotides: 6. The germline gives CDR1 SGHDN, CDR2 FVKESK.

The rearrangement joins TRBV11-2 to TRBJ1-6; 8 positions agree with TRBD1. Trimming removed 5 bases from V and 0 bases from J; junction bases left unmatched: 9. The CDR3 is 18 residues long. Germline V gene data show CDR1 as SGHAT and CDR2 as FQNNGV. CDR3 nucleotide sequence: TGTGCCAGCAGCCTACATCGGACAGGGAGCTCCTATAATTCACCCCTCCACTTT. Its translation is CASSLHRTGSSYNSPLHF.

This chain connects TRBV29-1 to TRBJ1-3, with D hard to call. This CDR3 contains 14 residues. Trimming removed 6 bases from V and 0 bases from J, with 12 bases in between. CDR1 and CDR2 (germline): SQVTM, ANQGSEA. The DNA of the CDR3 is TGCAGCGTGGGTGTGAGCTCCTCTGGAAACACCATATATTTT. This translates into CSVGVSSSGNTIYF.

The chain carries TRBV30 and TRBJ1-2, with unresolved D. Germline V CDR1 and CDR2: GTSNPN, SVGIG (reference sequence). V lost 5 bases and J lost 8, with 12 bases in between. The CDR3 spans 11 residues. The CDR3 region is CAWGPLGGYTF. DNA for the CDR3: TGTGCCTGGGGGCCCCTCGGGGGCTACACCTTC.

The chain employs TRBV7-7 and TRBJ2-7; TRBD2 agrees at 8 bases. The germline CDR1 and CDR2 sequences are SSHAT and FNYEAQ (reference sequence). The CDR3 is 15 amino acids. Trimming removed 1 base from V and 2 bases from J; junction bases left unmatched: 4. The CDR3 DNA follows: TGTGCCAGCAGCTTAGAAGCGGGGGCCCCCTACGAGCAGTACTTC. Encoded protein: CASSLEAGAPYEQYF.

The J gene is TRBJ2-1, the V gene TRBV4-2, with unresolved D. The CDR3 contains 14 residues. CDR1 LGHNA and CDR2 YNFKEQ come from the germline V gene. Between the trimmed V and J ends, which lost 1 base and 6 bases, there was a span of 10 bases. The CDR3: CASSQAGRANEQFF. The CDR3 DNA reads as TGTGCCAGCAGCCAAGCGGGCCGGGCCAATGAGCAGTTCTTC.

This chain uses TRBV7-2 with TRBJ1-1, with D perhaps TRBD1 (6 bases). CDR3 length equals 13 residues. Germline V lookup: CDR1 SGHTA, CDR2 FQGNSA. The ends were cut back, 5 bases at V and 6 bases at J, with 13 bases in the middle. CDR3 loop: CASSPLYRAEAFF. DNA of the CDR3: TGTGCCAGCAGCCCACTATACAGGGCTGAAGCTTTCTTT.

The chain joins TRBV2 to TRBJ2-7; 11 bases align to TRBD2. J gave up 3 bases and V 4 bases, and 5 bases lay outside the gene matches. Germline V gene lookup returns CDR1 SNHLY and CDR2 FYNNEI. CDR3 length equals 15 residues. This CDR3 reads CASSGETSGSYEQYF. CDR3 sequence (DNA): TGTGCCAGCAGTGGAGAAACTAGCGGGAGCTACGAGCAGTACTTC. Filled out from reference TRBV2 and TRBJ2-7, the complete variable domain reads EPEVTQTPSHQVTQMGQEVILRCVPISNHLYFYWYRQILGQKVEFLVSFYNNEISEKSEIFDDQFSVERPDGSNFTLKIRSTKLEDSAMYFCASSGETSGSYEQYFGPGTRLTVT.

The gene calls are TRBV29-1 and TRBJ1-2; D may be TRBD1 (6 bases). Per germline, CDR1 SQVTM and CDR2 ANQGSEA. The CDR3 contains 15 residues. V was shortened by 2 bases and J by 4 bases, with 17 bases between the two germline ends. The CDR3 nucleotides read TGCAGCGTTGAACAGGGGAGCCGATCCCGCTATGGCTACACCTTC. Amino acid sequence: CSVEQGSRSRYGYTF.